These T cell receptor beta chains were read from a single sample in a study of control samples from healthy donors and cancer patients. Here immunoSEQ multiplex PCR was the method, and the copy in TCRdb shows in-frame clones only, minus some. There are about 190,000 clones in the sample; roughly nine tenths occur only once, and over 1.5% lies in the top ten. Sequenced: blood. These receptors came from a man aged 25-45 years in good health. Both conserved end residues are part of each CDR3. A D gene is named only where the DNA matches it firmly. Part of the rows lack a size; the others show once, few, many or a class for expanded clones.

J: TRBJ2-5; D: TRBD1; size: NA; V: TRBV27; CDR3: CASGPGTGGIGTQYF; DNA: TGTGCCAGCGGCCCAGGGACAGGGGGGATTGGGACCCAGTACTTC
J: TRBJ2-3; D: NA; size: NA; V: TRBV3-1/TRBV3-2; CDR3: CASSRQLSTDTQYF; DNA: TGTGCCAGCAGTAGGCAGTTAAGCACAGATACGCAGTATTTT
J: TRBJ1-2; D: TRBD1; size: NA; V: TRBV12-3/TRBV12-4; CDR3: CASSLWTGHGYTF; DNA: TGTGCCAGCAGTTTATGGACAGGGCATGGCTACACCTTC
J: TRBJ2-5; D: NA; size: NA; V: TRBV4-1; CDR3: CASSQVSAVGAGETQYF; DNA: TGCGCCAGCAGCCAAGTCTCAGCAGTGGGGGCAGGTGAGACCCAGTACTTC
J: TRBJ1-2; D: TRBD1; size: NA; V: TRBV19; CDR3: CASGKQGDYGYTF; DNA: TGTGCCAGTGGTAAACAGGGGGACTATGGCTACACCTTC
J: TRBJ2-1; D: TRBD1; size: NA; V: TRBV4-1; CDR3: CASSHRDRTLSGYNEQFF; DNA: TGCGCCAGCAGCCACCGGGACAGAACCCTCTCAGGCTACAATGAGCAGTTCTTC
J: TRBJ1-4; D: NA; size: once; V: TRBV15; CDR3: CATSRDRADLGEKLFF; DNA: TGTGCCACCAGCAGAGATCGGGCCGACCTGGGGGAAAAACTGTTTTTT
J: TRBJ1-1; D: TRBD1; size: NA; V: TRBV18; CDR3: CASSPNRGVNTEAFF; DNA: TGTGCCAGCTCACCAAACAGGGGAGTGAACACTGAAGCTTTCTTT
J: TRBJ1-1; D: TRBD1; size: once; V: TRBV2; CDR3: CASRETGRGSRIMNTEAFF; DNA: TGTGCCAGCAGAGAGACAGGGAGGGGAAGCCGGATCATGAACACTGAAGCTTTCTTT
J: TRBJ1-5; D: NA; size: NA; V: TRBV10-3; CDR3: CAISEAGRNQPQHF; DNA: TGTGCCATCAGTGAGGCGGGACGCAATCAGCCCCAGCATTTT
J: TRBJ2-7; D: NA; size: NA; V: TRBV27; CDR3: CASSFDRTSSYEQYF; DNA: TGTGCCAGCAGTTTCGACAGGACCTCCTCCTACGAGCAGTACTTC
J: TRBJ1-3; D: TRBD1; size: NA; V: TRBV11-2; CDR3: CASSLGRGRLVTIYF; DNA: TGTGCCAGCAGCTTAGGCAGGGGGCGGCTCGTCACCATATATTTT
J: TRBJ2-1; D: NA; size: NA; V: TRBV12-3/TRBV12-4; CDR3: CASSLVQYNEQFF; DNA: TGTGCCAGCAGTTTAGTGCAGTACAATGAGCAGTTCTTC
J: TRBJ1-6; D: NA; size: NA; V: TRBV10-3; CDR3: CAIRDMTDSPLHF; DNA: TGTGCCATCAGAGACATGACGGATTCACCCCTCCACTTT
J: TRBJ1-6; D: NA; size: few; V: TRBV30; CDR3: CAWGLSRGFNSPLHF; DNA: TGTGCCTGGGGCCTAAGTAGGGGATTTAATTCACCCCTCCACTTT
J: TRBJ1-1; D: NA; size: NA; V: TRBV2; CDR3: CASSDSGNTEAFF; DNA: TGTGCCAGCAGTGATTCGGGGAACACTGAAGCTTTCTTT
J: TRBJ2-2; D: TRBD2; size: NA; V: TRBV3-1/TRBV3-2; CDR3: CASSKRGASFGELFF; DNA: TGTGCCAGCAGCAAGCGGGGGGCTAGCTTTGGGGAGCTGTTTTTT
J: TRBJ1-2; D: NA; size: NA; V: TRBV6-5; CDR3: CASSPDRANYGYTF; DNA: TGTGCCAGCAGTCCGGACAGAGCTAACTATGGCTACACCTTC
J: TRBJ2-7; D: TRBD1; size: NA; V: TRBV13; CDR3: CASSFHGQGPTYEQYF; DNA: TGTGCCAGCAGCTTTCATGGACAGGGGCCGACCTACGAGCAGTACTTC
J: TRBJ1-5; D: TRBD1; size: few; V: TRBV12-5; CDR3: CASGEQGEVGPQHF; DNA: TGTGCTAGTGGTGAACAGGGGGAAGTGGGGCCCCAGCATTTT
J: TRBJ1-5; D: NA; size: NA; V: TRBV4-1; CDR3: CASSHNLRDTKSNQPQHF; DNA: TGCGCCAGCAGCCACAATTTAAGGGACACAAAGAGCAATCAGCCCCAGCATTTT
J: TRBJ2-2; D: TRBD1; size: NA; V: TRBV19; CDR3: CASHKGAAANTGELFF; DNA: TGTGCCAGTCATAAGGGGGCAGCCGCGAACACCGGGGAGCTGTTTTTT
J: TRBJ2-1; D: TRBD2; size: NA; V: TRBV9; CDR3: CASSGLAGNLDEQFF; DNA: TGTGCCAGCAGCGGGCTAGCGGGGAACTTGGATGAGCAGTTCTTC
J: TRBJ1-1; D: NA; size: NA; V: TRBV6-5; CDR3: CASSYGGSEAFF; DNA: TGTGCCAGCAGTTACGGGGGGAGTGAAGCTTTCTTT
J: TRBJ1-2; D: NA; size: NA; V: TRBV25-1; CDR3: CASSDPRQASYTF; DNA: TGTGCCAGCAGTGATCCCAGACAGGCCAGCTACACCTTC
J: TRBJ1-5; D: TRBD1; size: NA; V: TRBV9; CDR3: CASSSGQGMVNQPQHF; DNA: TGTGCCAGCAGCTCTGGACAGGGGATGGTCAATCAGCCCCAGCATTTT
J: TRBJ2-1; D: TRBD2; size: NA; V: TRBV16; CDR3: CASSPDGLADNEQFF; DNA: TGTGCCAGCAGCCCTGACGGACTAGCGGACAATGAGCAGTTCTTC
J: TRBJ1-5; D: NA; size: NA; V: TRBV6-5; CDR3: CASSYSRNQPQHF; DNA: TGTGCCAGCAGTTACTCGAGGAATCAGCCCCAGCATTTT
J: TRBJ1-2; D: NA; size: NA; V: TRBV19; CDR3: CASSPGEASYGYTF; DNA: TGTGCCAGTAGCCCAGGGGAGGCAAGCTATGGCTACACCTTC
J: TRBJ1-3; D: NA; size: NA; V: TRBV7-9; CDR3: CASARGPGGNTIYF; DNA: TGTGCCAGCGCACGAGGGCCGGGGGGAAACACCATATATTTT
J: TRBJ1-4; D: NA; size: NA; V: TRBV10-3; CDR3: CATQQGGGVSEKLFF; DNA: TGTGCCACCCAACAGGGAGGTGGCGTGAGTGAAAAACTGTTTTTT
J: TRBJ1-2; D: NA; size: NA; V: TRBV20-1; CDR3: CSAPPGLHYTF; DNA: TGCAGTGCCCCGCCGGGACTCCACTACACCTTC
J: TRBJ2-1; D: TRBD2; size: NA; V: TRBV7-2; CDR3: CASSLGRAGDGNEQFF; DNA: TGTGCCAGCAGCTTAGGACGGGCGGGGGACGGGAATGAGCAGTTCTTC
J: TRBJ2-7; D: NA; size: NA; V: TRBV13; CDR3: CASSLGTVEISYEQYF; DNA: TGTGCCAGCAGCTTAGGGACAGTTGAAATATCCTACGAGCAGTACTTC
J: TRBJ1-2; D: NA; size: NA; V: TRBV7-9; CDR3: CASSTSEGSHNYGYTF; DNA: TGTGCCAGCAGCACCTCGGAGGGGAGCCACAACTATGGCTACACCTTC
J: TRBJ2-1; D: TRBD2; size: NA; V: TRBV5-4; CDR3: CASSLAGGTNEQFF; DNA: TGTGCCAGCAGCTTAGCGGGGGGCACCAATGAGCAGTTCTTC
J: TRBJ1-2; D: NA; size: NA; V: TRBV2; CDR3: CASSEYGGYTF; DNA: TGTGCCAGCAGTGAATATGGGGGCTACACCTTC
J: TRBJ2-7; D: NA; size: NA; V: TRBV5-1; CDR3: CASYDINSYEQYF; DNA: TGCGCCAGCTACGACATAAACTCCTACGAGCAGTACTTC
J: TRBJ2-1; D: NA; size: NA; V: TRBV29-1; CDR3: CSVAGPEEFF; DNA: TGCAGCGTTGCGGGCCCCGAAGAGTTCTTC
J: TRBJ2-3; D: NA; size: NA; V: TRBV3-1/TRBV3-2; CDR3: CASSHLRSTDTQYF; DNA: TGTGCCAGCAGCCACCTTCGTAGCACAGATACGCAGTATTTT
J: TRBJ1-2; D: NA; size: NA; V: TRBV9; CDR3: CASSVDGYGYTF; DNA: TGTGCCAGCAGCGTAGATGGCTATGGCTACACCTTC
J: TRBJ1-6; D: TRBD1; size: NA; V: TRBV5-1; CDR3: CASSPGQGNSPLHF; DNA: TGCGCCAGCAGCCCCGGACAGGGAAATTCACCCCTCCACTTT
J: TRBJ2-7; D: TRBD2; size: NA; V: TRBV11-2; CDR3: CASSGPSGGGSSEYF; DNA: TGTGCCAGCAGCGGGCCTAGCGGGGGGGGATCATCGGAGTACTTC
J: TRBJ2-1; D: TRBD2; size: NA; V: TRBV18; CDR3: CASSPSKTSGGYNEQFF; DNA: TGTGCCAGCTCACCGTCAAAGACTAGCGGGGGGTACAATGAGCAGTTCTTC
J: TRBJ1-5; D: NA; size: NA; V: TRBV7-9; CDR3: CASSHAGSPNQPQHF; DNA: TGTGCCAGCAGCCACGCCGGGAGCCCTAATCAGCCCCAGCATTTT
J: TRBJ2-3; D: TRBD1; size: NA; V: TRBV5-1; CDR3: CASTNRTGRTDTQYF; DNA: TGCGCCAGCACCAATCGGACAGGGAGGACAGATACGCAGTATTTT
J: TRBJ2-2; D: NA; size: NA; V: TRBV9; CDR3: CASSVESGGGTGELFF; DNA: TGTGCCAGCAGCGTAGAAAGCGGCGGCGGCACCGGGGAGCTGTTTTTT
J: TRBJ2-7; D: NA; size: NA; V: TRBV27; CDR3: CASSLRAYEQYF; DNA: TGTGCCAGCAGTTTAAGGGCCTACGAGCAGTACTTC